Following are 30 T cell receptor beta chains from one sample sequenced in a study of cytomegalovirus exposure and HLA in healthy donors. 60 Vbeta and 13 Jbeta primers were used in PCR. The protocol was immunoSEQ multiplex PCR, while the TCRdb copy is restricted to in-frame clones and leaves out a portion. The profile shows 90,000 to 120,000 clones, 82% of them singletons. Sample: PBMCs. These receptors came from a man aged 25-45 years in good health and CMV-seropositive.

The chain is built from TRBV30 and TRBJ1-5, with D uncertain. Deletions cut 2 bases from V and 3 bases from J, with 17 bases between. This CDR3 is 16 amino acids long. From germline, CDR1 is GTSNPN and CDR2 SVGIG (reference sequence). The CDR3 region is CAWSQKFGRDNQPQHF. CDR3 DNA: TGTGCCTGGAGTCAAAAGTTCGGGAGGGACAATCAGCCCCAGCATTTT.

J is TRBJ2-7 and V is TRBV7-9; D not resolved. CDR1 and CDR2 (germline): SEHNR, FQNEAQ (reference sequence). CDR3 length equals 12 residues. The germline V and J ends were trimmed by 4 bases and 6 bases, with 10 bases remaining between them. The CDR3 protein is CASSSRSVEQYF. DNA for the CDR3: TGTGCCAGCAGCTCCAGAAGTGTCGAGCAGTACTTC.

This sequence joins TRBV7-9 and TRBJ1-2; tentatively, D is TRBD1 (5 bases). Germline lookup yields CDR1 SEHNR and CDR2 FQNEAQ (reference sequence). Trimming pared 4 bases from V and 0 bases from J, leaving 15 bases between. This CDR3 region has 16 residues. In nucleotides, the CDR3 is TGTGCCAGCAGCTCCCGGGACTTTGACGCTAACTATGGCTACACCTTC. Residues: CASSSRDFDANYGYTF. The whole variable domain, filled in from reference TRBV7-9 and TRBJ1-2, reads DTGVSQNPRHKITKRGQNVTFRCDPISEHNRLYWYRQTLGQGPEFLTYFQNEAQLEKSRLLSDRFSAERPKGSFSTLEIQRTEQGDSAMYLCASSSRDFDANYGYTFGSGTRLTVV.

The CDR3 is CAWSVQGRNSPLHF. DNA of the CDR3: TGTGCCTGGAGTGTACAGGGGCGTAATTCACCCCTCCACTTT. This sequence joins TRBV30 and TRBJ1-6; 7 positions match TRBD1. The CDR3 covers 14 residues. Unmatched junction bases numbered 2, after V lost 0 bases and J lost 6 bases. Germline lookup yields CDR1 GTSNPN and CDR2 SVGIG (reference sequence).

V usage is TRBV5-1 and J usage is TRBJ1-1; D gene unclear. The CDR3 consists of 14 residues. V was shortened by 5 bases and J by 0 bases, with 11 bases between the two germline ends. Germline V lookup: CDR1 SGHRS, CDR2 YFSETQ. The CDR3 sequence is CASSNNLMNTEAFF. The CDR3 nucleotides are TGCGCCAGCAGTAACAATCTTATGAACACTGAAGCTTTCTTT.

This chain connects TRBV6-8 to TRBJ2-7; 7 nucleotides agree with TRBD2. CDR3 size: 17 residues. Germline assignment: CDR1 MNHGY and CDR2 SAAAGT. Trimming took 6 bases from V and 2 from J; bases not matched to a gene: 16. The CDR3 DNA is TGTGCCAGCAGGGTAAGGGAGAGCGGGGCAGCAACCTACGAGCAGTACTTC. This gives the protein CASRVRESGAATYEQYF.

CDR3 nucleotide sequence: TGTGCCGGAGGGGCCGAGAGAAAACTGTTTTTT. This codes for CAGGAERKLFF. V and J are TRBV7-9 and TRBJ1-4, with D possibly being TRBD1 (5 bases). Germline assignment: CDR1 SEHNR and CDR2 FQNEAQ (reference sequence). This CDR3 has 11 residues. Trimming removed 11 bases at V and 10 bases at J, with 14 bases between.

The rearrangement links TRBV14 to TRBJ1-5; no clear D gene. This CDR3 is 11 amino acids long. Germline V gene lookup returns CDR1 SGHDN and CDR2 FVKESK. Trimming removed 1 base from V and 9 bases from J, with 4 bases in between. The CDR3: CASSQARPQHF. In nucleotides, the CDR3 is TGTGCCAGCAGCCAAGCCAGGCCCCAGCATTTT.

A single count supports this clone. The rearrangement uses TRBV5-4 and TRBJ1-2; 7 bases map to TRBD1. The V segment lost 2 bases and the J segment 5 bases; nucleotides outside the gene matches: 6. The length of the CDR3 is 14 residues. Germline V gene lookup returns CDR1 SGHNT and CDR2 YYREEE (reference sequence). CDR3 sequence reads: CASSLRQGNYGYTF. CDR3 sequence (DNA): TGTGCCAGCAGCTTACGACAGGGTAATTATGGCTACACCTTC.

This rearrangement joins TRBV7-9 to TRBJ2-1, with TRBD2 identical over 15 bases. Per the germline V gene, CDR1 is SEHNR and CDR2 is FQNEAQ (reference sequence). The CDR3 covers 19 residues. The V gene end was trimmed by 0 bases and the J gene end by 4 bases; junction bases not matched to a gene: 7. CDR3 residues: CASSLAGTSGGSRYNEQFF. For the CDR3, the DNA is TGTGCCAGCAGCTTAGCCGGGACTAGCGGGGGGAGTCGTTACAATGAGCAGTTCTTC.

In its sample, this clone was seen once. The rearrangement uses TRBV19 and TRBJ2-3; D uncertain. The CDR3 runs 12 residues. Germline assignment: CDR1 LNHDA and CDR2 SQIVND (reference sequence). V lost 2 bases, J lost 4 bases, and 4 bases lay in between. CDR3 DNA: TGTGCCAGTAGTATACGGGCAGATACGCAGTATTTT. Translation gives CASSIRADTQYF.

The rearrangement uses TRBV7-9 and TRBJ1-2; possible D gene TRBD1, 6 bases. V was clipped by 7 bases and J by 8 bases, with 14 bases between them. CDR3 length: 12 residues. Per the germline V gene, CDR1 is SEHNR and CDR2 is FQNEAQ (reference sequence). CDR3 in DNA: TGTGCCAGCATTAGAACAGGGTGGGGCTACACCTTC. Amino acids: CASIRTGWGYTF. Using reference TRBV7-9 and TRBJ1-2 for the parts outside the CDR3, the full variable domain is DTGVSQNPRHKITKRGQNVTFRCDPISEHNRLYWYRQTLGQGPEFLTYFQNEAQLEKSRLLSDRFSAERPKGSFSTLEIQRTEQGDSAMYLCASIRTGWGYTFGSGTRLTVV.

The chain links TRBV10-2 to TRBJ1-1; D may be TRBD1 (5 bases). The germline CDR1 and CDR2 sequences are WSHSY and SAAADI. The germline V and J ends were trimmed by 5 bases and 4 bases, with 11 bases remaining between them. The CDR3 totals 13 residues. CDR3 loop: CASSPGGVTEAFF. CDR3 sequence (DNA): TGCGCCAGCAGTCCCGGGGGAGTCACTGAAGCTTTCTTT.

The chain has TRBV9 and TRBJ2-2; D is perhaps TRBD2 (5 bases). The CDR3 covers 15 residues. Deletions cut 4 bases from V and 3 bases from J, with 13 bases between. Germline V gene sequence: CDR1 SGDLS, CDR2 YYNGEE. In DNA, the CDR3 is TGTGCCAGCAGCTCCCGACTAATTGACACCGGGGAGCTGTTTTTT. It is translated as CASSSRLIDTGELFF.

This clone was observed a single time. The chain uses TRBV19 and TRBJ2-3; 7 nucleotides line up with TRBD2. Per germline, CDR1 LNHDA and CDR2 SQIVND (reference sequence). With 5 bases clipped from V and 2 bases from J, the junction kept 10 bases outside the gene matches. The CDR3 totals 16 residues. The CDR3 bases are TGTGCCAGTAGTCCCTTCGAAGCGGGGAACACAGATACGCAGTATTTT. It specifies CASSPFEAGNTDTQYF.

The CDR3, as DNA: TGTGCCAGTAGTATAGGAGGAGGGCTCGGCACTGAAGCTTTCTTT. Translating gives CASSIGGGLGTEAFF. The chain is built from TRBV19 and TRBJ1-1, with D uncertain. The CDR3 covers 15 residues. From germline, CDR1 is LNHDA and CDR2 SQIVND (reference sequence). The V gene lost 1 base and the J gene lost 4 bases, with 13 bases spanning the gap.

This chain links TRBV5-6 with TRBJ2-7, with TRBD1 matching over 7 bases. V dropped 0 bases and J dropped 1; count of bases not matched to a gene: 1. Germline loops: CDR1 SGHDT, CDR2 YYEEEE. This CDR3 region has 14 residues. The CDR3 region has the DNA TGTGCCAGCAGCTTGGAGGGGGCTTCCTACGAGCAGTACTTC. This encodes CASSLEGASYEQYF.

As concerns this clone: A read error may produce the germline difference seen at one junction end. This chain links TRBV7-9 with TRBJ1-6; D is undetermined. This CDR3 comprises 16 residues. Germline V gene data show CDR1 as SEHNR and CDR2 as FQNEAQ (reference sequence). In DNA form, the CDR3 reads TGTGCCAGCAGCCATCCAGGCATCCCACGCAATTCACCCCCCCACTTT. Translating it yields CASSHPGIPRNSPPHF.

J is TRBJ1-1 and V is TRBV4-1, with 7 nucleotides matching TRBD1. CDR1 is MGHRA, CDR2 YSYEKL, per germline. The CDR3 is 15 residues long. V shed 4 bases and J 1 base; nucleotides not matched to a gene: 6. The chain's CDR3 is CASSPVEGANTEAFF. In DNA, the CDR3 is TGCGCCAGCAGCCCCGTCGAGGGGGCGAACACTGAAGCTTTCTTT.

The chain employs TRBV6-1 and TRBJ1-2; D unresolved. Trimming took 7 bases from V and 5 from J, leaving 2 bases between them. The length of the CDR3 is 9 residues. Germline V CDR1 and CDR2: MNHNS, SASEGT. The CDR3 loop is CASTYGYTF. As DNA, the CDR3 is TGTGCCAGCACTTATGGCTACACCTTC.

V is TRBV6-4 and J is TRBJ2-1; D might be TRBD2 (5 bases). This CDR3 has 15 residues. Germline assignment: CDR1 MRHNA and CDR2 SNTAGT. With 6 bases removed from V and 9 bases from J, the gap between germline ends came to 21 bases. CDR3 sequence: CASSANTGMSGEQFF. The CDR3 nucleotides are TGTGCCAGCAGCGCGAATACGGGGATGTCGGGTGAGCAGTTCTTC.

This chain connects TRBV5-8 to TRBJ2-1; D might be TRBD1 (6 bases). V lost 6 bases and J 4 bases, leaving 17 bases between the germline ends. Germline CDR1 reads SGHTS; CDR2 reads YDEGEE. The CDR3 is 15 residues long. The CDR3 DNA reads as TGTGCCAGCAATAGTCAGGGGCGTACTTACAATGAGCAGTTCTTC. Protein product: CASNSQGRTYNEQFF.

The rearrangement uses TRBV4-1 and TRBJ2-2; D is unresolved. The V end was cut by 4 bases, the J end by 6 bases, with 9 bases between. The CDR3 loop spans 13 amino acids. Per germline, CDR1 MGHRA and CDR2 YSYEKL. The chain's CDR3 is CASSLGFAGELFF. CDR3 bases: TGCGCCAGCAGCCTCGGGTTTGCCGGGGAGCTGTTTTTT.

The chain links TRBV11-2 to TRBJ2-3, with 7 bases fitting TRBD2. Trimming at V came to 5 bases and at J to 0 bases, leaving 8 bases not matched to a gene. Per the germline V gene, CDR1 is SGHAT and CDR2 is FQNNGV. The CDR3 is made up of 16 amino acids. The CDR3 protein is CASSTRPGGSTDTQYF. The CDR3 DNA sequence: TGTGCCAGCAGCACCAGACCGGGGGGAAGCACAGATACGCAGTATTTT. The variable domain in full, completed from reference TRBV11-2 and TRBJ2-3, reads EAGVAQSPRYKIIEKRQSVAFWCNPISGHATLYWYQQILGQGPKLLIQFQNNGVVDDSQLPKDRFSAERLKGVDSTLKIQPAKLEDSAVYLCASSTRPGGSTDTQYFGPGTRLTVL.

The J gene is TRBJ2-3, the V gene TRBV2, with 15 nucleotides matching TRBD2. Trimming took 2 bases from V and 8 from J; bases not matched to a gene: 11. Germline assignment: CDR1 SNHLY and CDR2 FYNNEI. The CDR3 loop spans 18 amino acids. In nucleotides, the CDR3 is TGTGCCAGCAGTGAAACTCCCGGACTAGCGGGGGGGCGTGGTACGCAGTATTTT. Its protein is CASSETPGLAGGRGTQYF.

This clone came up a few times. This chain connects TRBV5-4 to TRBJ1-1; 8 nucleotides line up with TRBD1. After removal of 4 bases from V and 3 bases from J, the junction contained 5 bases not matched to a gene. Germline CDR1 is SGHNT and CDR2 is YYREEE (reference sequence). CDR3 length: 14 amino acids. CDR3 DNA: TGTGCCAGCAGCGCGACAGGGGTCCACACTGAAGCTTTCTTT. Translation gives CASSATGVHTEAFF.

The gene calls are TRBV5-1 and TRBJ2-6; a possible D gene is TRBD1 (6 bases). This CDR3 has 18 residues. Trimming cost V 2 bases and J 0 bases, with 15 bases left between them. Per germline, CDR1 SGHRS and CDR2 YFSETQ. The CDR3: CASSFTGSAPSGANVLTF. The DNA of the CDR3 is TGCGCCAGCAGCTTTACAGGGAGCGCTCCCTCTGGGGCCAACGTCCTGACTTTC.

The CDR3 sequence is CASSWTGYNEKLFF. The CDR3 coding sequence is TGTGCCAGCAGCTGGACAGGGTATAATGAAAAACTGTTTTTT. The chain carries TRBV5-8 and TRBJ1-4, with 8 positions matching TRBD1. CDR1 and CDR2 from the germline V gene are SGHTS and YDEGEE. V lost 3 bases to trimming and J lost 4 bases; unmatched junction nucleotides: 2. The CDR3 loop spans 14 amino acids.

The rearrangement joins TRBV4-1 to TRBJ1-1; a possible D gene is TRBD1 (5 bases). Germline CDR1 reads MGHRA; CDR2 reads YSYEKL. V lost 0 bases, J lost 4 bases, and 18 bases lay in between. This CDR3 is built from 17 residues. The CDR3 coding sequence is TGCGCCAGCAGCCAAGATCTGGGGGGTTTTGTGGGCACTGAAGCTTTCTTT. Its translation is CASSQDLGGFVGTEAFF.

This clone has only a few counts. V gene TRBV6-4 combines with J gene TRBJ2-7; 8 bases line up with TRBD2. Looked up from germline, CDR1 is MRHNA and CDR2 is SNTAGT. The CDR3 totals 15 residues. J gave up 0 bases and V 0 bases, and 1 base lay outside the gene matches. As DNA, the CDR3 is TGTGCCAGCAGTGACTCTGCGGGGGGCTCCTACGAGCAGTACTTC. Translating gives CASSDSAGGSYEQYF.